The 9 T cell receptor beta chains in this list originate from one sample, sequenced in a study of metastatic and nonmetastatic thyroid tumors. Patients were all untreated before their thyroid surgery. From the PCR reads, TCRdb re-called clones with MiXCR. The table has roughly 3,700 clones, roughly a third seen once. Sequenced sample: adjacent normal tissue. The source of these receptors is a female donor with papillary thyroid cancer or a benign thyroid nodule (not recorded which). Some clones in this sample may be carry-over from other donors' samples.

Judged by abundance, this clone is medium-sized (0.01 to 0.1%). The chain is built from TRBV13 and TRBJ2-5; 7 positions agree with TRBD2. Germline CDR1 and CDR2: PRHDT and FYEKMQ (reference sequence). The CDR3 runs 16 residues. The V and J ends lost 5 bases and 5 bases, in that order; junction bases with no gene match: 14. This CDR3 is CASSPLGGRAHETQYF. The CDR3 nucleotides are TGTGCCAGCAGCCCGTTAGGAGGGAGGGCGCATGAGACCCAGTACTTC.

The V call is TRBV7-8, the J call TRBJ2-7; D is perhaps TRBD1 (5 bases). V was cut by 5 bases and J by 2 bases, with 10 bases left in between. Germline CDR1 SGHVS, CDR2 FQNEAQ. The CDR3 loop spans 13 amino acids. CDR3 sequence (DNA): TGTGCCAGCAGCCTTGACAGTCCCTACGAGCAGTACTTC. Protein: CASSLDSPYEQYF.

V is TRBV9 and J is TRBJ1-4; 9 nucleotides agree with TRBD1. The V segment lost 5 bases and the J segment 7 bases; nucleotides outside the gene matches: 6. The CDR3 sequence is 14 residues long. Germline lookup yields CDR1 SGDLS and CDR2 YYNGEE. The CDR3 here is CASSPQGAGEKLFF. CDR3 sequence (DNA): TGTGCCAGCAGTCCACAGGGGGCGGGTGAAAAACTGTTTTTT.

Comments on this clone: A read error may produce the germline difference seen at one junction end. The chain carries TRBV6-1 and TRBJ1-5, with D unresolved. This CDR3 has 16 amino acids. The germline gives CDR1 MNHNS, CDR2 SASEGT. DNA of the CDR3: TGTGCCAGCAGCAGACGGGAGAGGGCGGGCAATCAGCCCAAGAATTTT. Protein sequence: CASSRRERAGNQPKNF.

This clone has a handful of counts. The CDR3 sequence: CASSLTGQGGNEQFF. The CDR3 DNA reads as TGTGCCAGCAGTTTAACGGGACAGGGGGGCAATGAGCAGTTCTTC. The chain carries TRBV28 and TRBJ2-1; 11 bases align to TRBD1. Germline V gene sequence: CDR1 MDHEN, CDR2 SYDVKM. J lost 6 bases, V lost 2 bases, and 3 bases had no gene match. The CDR3 has 15 amino acids.

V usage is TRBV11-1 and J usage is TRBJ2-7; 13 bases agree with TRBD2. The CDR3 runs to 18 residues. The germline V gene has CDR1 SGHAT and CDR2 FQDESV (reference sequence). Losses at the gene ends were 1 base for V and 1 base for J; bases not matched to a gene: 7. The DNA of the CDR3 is TGTGCCAGCAGCTTAGTGGGACTAGCGGGAAAAATGTCCTACGAGCAGTACTTC. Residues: CASSLVGLAGKMSYEQYF.

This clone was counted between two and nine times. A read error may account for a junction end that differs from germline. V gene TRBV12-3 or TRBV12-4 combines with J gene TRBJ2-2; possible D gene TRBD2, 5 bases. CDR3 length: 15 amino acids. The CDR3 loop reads CASSLRGCDTGELFF. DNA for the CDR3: TGTGCCAGCAGCTTACGGGGTTGCGACACTGGGGAGCTGTTTTTT.

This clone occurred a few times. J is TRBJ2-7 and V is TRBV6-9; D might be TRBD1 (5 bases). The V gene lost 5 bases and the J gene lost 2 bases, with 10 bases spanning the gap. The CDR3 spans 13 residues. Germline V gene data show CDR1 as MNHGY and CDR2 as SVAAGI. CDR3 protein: CASSTGRAYEQYF. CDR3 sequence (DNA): TGTGCCAGCAGTACAGGCAGAGCCTACGAGCAGTACTTC.

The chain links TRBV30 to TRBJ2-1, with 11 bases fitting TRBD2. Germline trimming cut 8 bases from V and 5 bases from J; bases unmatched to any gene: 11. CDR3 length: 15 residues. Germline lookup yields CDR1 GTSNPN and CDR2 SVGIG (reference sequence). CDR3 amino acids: CAQTLLAGVNNEQFF. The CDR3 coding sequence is TGTGCCCAGACATTACTAGCGGGGGTCAACAATGAGCAGTTCTTC. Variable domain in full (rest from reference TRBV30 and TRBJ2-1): SQTIHQWPATLVQPVGSPLSLECTVEGTSNPNLYWYRQAAGRGLQLLFYSVGIGQISSEVPQNLSASRPQDRQFILSSKKLLLSDSGFYLCAQTLLAGVNNEQFFGPGTRLTVL.